The 31 T cell receptor beta chains given below trace back to one sample, sequenced in a study of CD4 T cells in relation to SARS-CoV-2 and coronaviruses. Here immunoSEQ multiplex PCR was the method, and the copy in TCRdb shows in-frame clones only, minus some. The table includes 25,000 to 30,000 clones, around 78% detected once. CD4+ T cells from unexposed donors were obtained before the COVID-19 pandemic (2011-2018). After about ten days of culture, CD4+ T cells were isolated. These receptors are not linked to any known antigen. Material: CD4+ T cells from PBMCs, cultured in vitro. These receptors all come from a human donor in good health.

The genes are TRBV3-1 (or the pseudogene TRBV3-2) and TRBJ2-5, with unresolved D. The V gene lost 2 bases and the J gene lost 6 bases, with 4 bases spanning the gap. Germline CDR1 reads LGHDT; CDR2 reads YNNKEL (reference sequence). The CDR3 is 11 residues long. CDR3 nucleotide sequence: TGTGCCAGCAGCCAACGACAGACCCAGTACTTC. Encoded protein: CASSQRQTQYF.

CDR3 loop: CASSELRQETQYF. In nucleotides, the CDR3 is TGTGCCAGCAGTGAACTCAGACAAGAGACCCAGTACTTC. The chain joins TRBV2 to TRBJ2-5, with D unclear. Germline CDR1 is SNHLY and CDR2 is FYNNEI. V was shortened by 2 bases and J by 2 bases, with 6 bases between the two germline ends. The CDR3 has 13 residues.

The V call is TRBV2, the J call TRBJ2-7; 7 bases are a match to TRBD1. The CDR3 length is 15 residues. Unmatched junction bases numbered 10, after V lost 4 bases and J lost 4 bases. Germline V lookup: CDR1 SNHLY, CDR2 FYNNEI. The chain's CDR3 is CASSGPPGQSYEQYF. In DNA, the CDR3 is TGTGCCAGCAGTGGACCCCCGGGACAGTCTTACGAGCAGTACTTC.

The sample holds a few counts of this clone. The chain joins TRBV5-4 to TRBJ2-3; TRBD2 matches 12 bases. J gave up 1 base and V 0 bases, and 0 bases lay outside the gene matches. Germline assignment: CDR1 SGHNT and CDR2 YYREEE (reference sequence). This CDR3 is 16 amino acids long. CDR3 coding DNA: TGTGCCAGCAGCTTGGGACTAGCGGGGGGCACAGATACGCAGTATTTT. Residues: CASSLGLAGGTDTQYF.

The J gene is TRBJ2-4, the V gene TRBV5-6; no definite D call. The V end was cut by 1 base, the J end by 0 bases, with 8 bases between. Germline V gene sequence: CDR1 SGHDT, CDR2 YYEEEE. The CDR3 consists of 15 residues. In nucleotides, the CDR3 is TGTGCCAGCAGCTTGAGGTTACTAGCCAAAAACATTCAGTACTTC. It is translated as CASSLRLLAKNIQYF.

The V gene is TRBV28, the J gene TRBJ2-4; TRBD1 aligns across 9 bases. CDR1 and CDR2 (germline): MDHEN, SYDVKM. The CDR3 is 15 amino acids. J was trimmed by 8 bases and V by 8 bases; bases with no gene match: 13. The CDR3 protein is CASVGQGRTIDIQYF. The CDR3 nucleotides are TGTGCCAGCGTCGGACAGGGGAGGACTATTGACATTCAGTACTTC.

The rearrangement uses TRBV6-6 and TRBJ2-1; 9 bases fit TRBD2. Trimming removed 5 bases from V and 0 bases from J; junction bases left unmatched: 11. Germline assignment: CDR1 MNHNY and CDR2 SVGAGI (reference sequence). CDR3 length equals 18 residues. The CDR3 is CASSHGSGGSSSYNEQFF. CDR3 in DNA: TGTGCCAGCAGTCATGGTAGCGGGGGCTCCAGCTCCTACAATGAGCAGTTCTTC.

The chain links TRBV27 to TRBJ1-1; no reliable D call. The CDR3 spans 15 residues. V shed 2 bases and J shed 4 bases, with 14 bases lying between them. The V gene's germline CDR1 is MNHEY and CDR2 SMNVEV (reference sequence). CDR3 DNA: TGTGCCAGCAGTTTAGATCCGGGAGAGGTCACTGAAGCTTTCTTT. Its protein is CASSLDPGEVTEAFF.

This clone was counted once. The chain carries TRBV19 and TRBJ1-6; D is perhaps TRBD1 (5 bases). Germline CDR1 LNHDA, CDR2 SQIVND (reference sequence). V lost 6 bases to trimming and J lost 0 bases, with 12 bases between them. The CDR3 contains 16 residues. As DNA, the CDR3 is TGTGCCAGTAGACGACAGTCCAGCTCCTATAATTCACCCCTCCACTTT. Its protein is CASRRQSSSYNSPLHF.

The chain joins TRBV12-5 to TRBJ2-7; 7 bases map to TRBD1. V dropped 4 bases and J dropped 3; count of bases not matched to a gene: 3. Germline values: CDR1 LGHNT, CDR2 FRNRAP. The CDR3 length is 13 residues. CDR3 DNA: TGTGCTAGTGGTTGGGGACAGATCTACGAGCAGTACTTC. Its protein is CASGWGQIYEQYF.

J is TRBJ2-2 and V is TRBV9; D possibly corresponds to TRBD2 (6 bases). Germline V gene data show CDR1 as SGDLS and CDR2 as YYNGEE. This CDR3 region has 17 residues. Trimming left V 0 bases short and J 4 bases short, with 16 bases between. CDR3 in DNA: TGTGCCAGCAGCGTAGGGATGGGTACAGCGGGCACCGGGGAGCTGTTTTTT. It translates to CASSVGMGTAGTGELFF.

In its sample, this clone was seen a few times. The chain recombines TRBV19 with TRBJ2-3; D is possibly TRBD1 or TRBD2 (5 bases each). Germline V gene lookup returns CDR1 LNHDA and CDR2 SQIVND (reference sequence). The CDR3 is 12 amino acids. Trimming removed 9 bases from V and 6 bases from J, with 13 bases in between. CDR3 coding DNA: TGTGCCAGCGGGACCCTCGGGGATACGCAGTATTTT. This codes for CASGTLGDTQYF.

V gene TRBV7-2 combines with J gene TRBJ2-4, with TRBD1 matching over 7 bases. Germline V gene lookup returns CDR1 SGHTA and CDR2 FQGNSA. The CDR3 spans 13 residues. After removal of 5 bases from V and 8 bases from J, the junction contained 6 bases not matched to a gene. The CDR3 loop reads CASSPTGVDIQYF. CDR3 DNA: TGTGCCAGCAGCCCAACAGGGGTAGACATTCAGTACTTC.

The rearrangement joins TRBV4-3 to TRBJ2-7; D gene ambiguous. Germline CDR1 LGHNA, CDR2 YSLEER. Trimming cost V 1 base and J 6 bases, with 13 bases left between them. CDR3 length: 14 residues. CDR3 loop: CASSQVHSSSEQYF. CDR3 DNA sequence: TGCGCCAGCAGCCAAGTCCACAGTAGCTCCGAGCAGTACTTC.

The chain combines TRBV7-8 with TRBJ1-5; 8 bases fit TRBD1. The V and J ends lost 5 bases and 2 bases, in that order; junction bases with no gene match: 8. The CDR3 runs 16 residues. The germline V gene encodes CDR1 SGHVS and CDR2 FQNEAQ. The CDR3: CASSRLTGQGNQPQHF. The CDR3 DNA reads as TGTGCCAGCAGCCGATTAACGGGACAGGGCAATCAGCCCCAGCATTTT.

The J gene is TRBJ1-2, the V gene TRBV19; 10 bases are a match to TRBD1. Trimming at V came to 6 bases and at J to 3 bases, leaving 4 bases not matched to a gene. Germline V gene data show CDR1 as LNHDA and CDR2 as SQIVND (reference sequence). The CDR3 length is 14 residues. The CDR3 nucleotides read TGTGCCAGTAGCTTGGACAGGGGGTACTATGGCTACACCTTC. This sequence encodes CASSLDRGYYGYTF.

This clone was seen only a few times. The rearrangement uses TRBV10-2 and TRBJ1-2, with 11 bases lining up with TRBD1. This CDR3 has 14 amino acids. V lost 4 bases and J lost 8; bases outside the gene matches: 6. CDR1 and CDR2 from the germline V gene are WSHSY and SAAADI. CDR3 region: CASSGTGGTGGYTF. In DNA form, the CDR3 reads TGCGCCAGCAGTGGGACAGGGGGCACGGGAGGCTACACCTTC.

The chain joins TRBV12-3 or TRBV12-4 to TRBJ2-3, with D uncertain. The CDR3 loop spans 13 amino acids. Trimming took off 3 bases at V and 1 base at J, with 5 bases between the two ends. CDR3 sequence: CASSFHGTDTQYF. The CDR3 coding sequence is TGTGCCAGCAGTTTTCACGGCACAGATACGCAGTATTTT.

The rearrangement joins TRBV5-1 to TRBJ2-1; D is unresolved. V gave up 0 bases and J gave up 10 bases, with 14 bases separating them. This CDR3 spans 14 amino acids. Germline-derived CDR1 and CDR2 are SGHRS and YFSETQ. The CDR3 protein is CASSLVGRSYEQFF. In DNA form, the CDR3 reads TGCGCCAGCAGCTTGGTGGGCAGGTCCTACGAGCAGTTCTTC.

The table lists this clone with a count of one. The rearrangement joins TRBV6-5 to TRBJ2-7; TRBD2 is a possible D gene (6 bases). The V and J ends lost 8 bases and 3 bases respectively, with 17 bases between them. This CDR3 has 14 amino acids. From germline, CDR1 is MNHEY and CDR2 SVGAGI. The chain's CDR3 is CASLTKGGVYEQYF. The CDR3 coding sequence is TGTGCCAGCCTCACGAAGGGAGGTGTCTACGAGCAGTACTTC.

The chain is built from TRBV30 and TRBJ2-7; D may correspond to TRBD1 or TRBD2 (5 bases each). V dropped 4 bases and J dropped 0 bases, with 13 bases sitting between them. This CDR3 region has 14 residues. Germline V CDR1 and CDR2: GTSNPN, SVGIG (reference sequence). The CDR3 sequence: CAWTRDGHSYEQYF. For the CDR3, the DNA is TGTGCCTGGACCCGGGACGGTCACTCCTACGAGCAGTACTTC.

The chain is built from TRBV7-9 and TRBJ2-4, with D perhaps matching TRBD2 (6 bases). Germline-derived CDR1 and CDR2 are SEHNR and FQNEAQ (reference sequence). V lost 5 bases and J 6 bases, leaving 11 bases between the germline ends. This CDR3 contains 13 residues. CDR3: CASSARLVNIQYF. The CDR3 nucleotides are TGTGCCAGCAGCGCTCGACTAGTAAACATTCAGTACTTC. Using reference TRBV7-9 and TRBJ2-4 for the parts outside the CDR3, the full variable domain is DTGVSQNPRHKITKRGQNVTFRCDPISEHNRLYWYRQTLGQGPEFLTYFQNEAQLEKSRLLSDRFSAERPKGSFSTLEIQRTEQGDSAMYLCASSARLVNIQYFGAGTRLSVL.

The gene calls are TRBV9 and TRBJ2-2; D call uncertain. The CDR3 is 16 amino acids. Germline CDR1 and CDR2: SGDLS and YYNGEE. Trimming stripped 0 bases from V and 0 bases from J, with 9 bases between. Here the CDR3 DNA reads TGTGCCAGCAGCGTAGGTGGGTCCGCGAACACCGGGGAGCTGTTTTTT. It yields the protein CASSVGGSANTGELFF.

The table lists this clone with a few counts. The CDR3 loop is CASRVAGDTGELFF. DNA for the CDR3: TGTGCCAGCAGAGTAGCGGGAGACACCGGGGAGCTGTTTTTT. This chain connects TRBV7-3 to TRBJ2-2; TRBD2 agrees at 9 bases. Losses at the gene ends were 6 bases for V and 3 bases for J; bases not matched to a gene: 2. Looked up from germline, CDR1 is SGHTA and CDR2 is FQGTGA. There are 14 residues in the CDR3.

This sequence joins TRBV2 and TRBJ1-6; D remains unclear. This CDR3 spans 13 amino acids. Germline lookup yields CDR1 SNHLY and CDR2 FYNNEI. V gave up 5 bases and J gave up 10 bases, with 12 bases separating them. As DNA, the CDR3 is TGTGCCAGCAGTCCTCCTCGGGAATCACCCCTCCACTTT. It codes for CASSPPRESPLHF.

CDR3 loop: CASSLGLSGHRRPPEQYF. CDR3 coding DNA: TGTGCCAGCAGTTTGGGGCTATCAGGCCACCGCAGGCCCCCCGAGCAGTACTTC. The V call is TRBV28, the J call TRBJ2-7, with D tentatively TRBD1 (5 bases). The CDR3 runs 18 residues. V lost 3 bases and J 6 bases, leaving 27 bases between the germline ends. The germline CDR1 and CDR2 sequences are MDHEN and SYDVKM.

The J gene is TRBJ1-1, the V gene TRBV18; D may be TRBD1 (5 bases). The V and J ends lost 0 bases and 5 bases respectively, with 13 bases between them. Germline CDR1 is KGHSH and CDR2 is LQKENI. The CDR3 is 15 residues long. CDR3 loop: CASSPPGPAGTEAFF. The CDR3 DNA reads TGTGCCAGCTCACCACCGGGGCCAGCGGGGACTGAAGCTTTCTTT.

CDR3 coding DNA: TGTGCCAGTAGCTCACAGGGGGCGCGGGAGACCCAGTACTTC. Amino acids: CASSSQGARETQYF. The chain uses TRBV19 and TRBJ2-5; 9 bases agree with TRBD1. V was pared by 6 bases and J by 5 bases, with 7 bases of the junction left unmatched. The V gene's germline CDR1 is LNHDA and CDR2 SQIVND (reference sequence). The CDR3 is 14 amino acids.

V gene TRBV14 combines with J gene TRBJ1-2; D not resolved. Trimming left V 2 bases short and J 4 bases short, with 11 bases between. The CDR3 contains 14 residues. Germline assignment: CDR1 SGHDN and CDR2 FVKESK. Here the CDR3 reads CASSQSWALYGYTF. The CDR3 nucleotides are TGTGCCAGCAGCCAATCTTGGGCCCTCTATGGCTACACCTTC.

A few counts support this clone. The chain combines TRBV7-9 with TRBJ1-2; 7 bases are a match to TRBD1. V shed 5 bases and J 5 bases; nucleotides not matched to a gene: 5. CDR1 and CDR2 (germline): SEHNR, FQNEAQ (reference sequence). This CDR3 is 13 amino acids long. The CDR3 region has the DNA TGTGCCAGCAGCCTAGAGGGGGCATATGGCTACACCTTC. Its protein product is CASSLEGAYGYTF.

CDR3 amino acids: CASSPYTGSTDTQYF. CDR3 DNA: TGTGCCAGCTCACCTTACACGGGAAGCACAGATACGCAGTATTTT. This sequence joins TRBV18 and TRBJ2-3; TRBD2 might be the D (5 bases). CDR3 length equals 15 residues. Trimming removed 3 bases from V and 0 bases from J, with 10 bases in between. Per the germline V gene, CDR1 is KGHSH and CDR2 is LQKENI.